This record looks at one T cell receptor beta chain sequence and its context. Its antigen is currently not known. Base qualities are not recorded, but no much larger clone differs from it by a single base. The CDR3, from cysteine to phenylalanine, totals 16 residues. The entry retains the CDR3 DNA only, 48 bases that are in frame from base 1. From a lookup of the germline V gene, CDR1 and CDR2 are MDHEN and SYDVKM. The V and J ends are trimmed by 6 bases and 0 bases, leaving 15 bases between them. The cohort comprised some 730 healthy bone marrow donors. At the time of sampling, every cohort member was nominally healthy, though immune exposures that went unrecorded were likely present. The donor was CMV seronegative and was included in the group of around 320 seronegative cohort members. Every donor gave a peripheral blood sample, and the peripheral blood mononuclear cells from that sample were used for TCR beta sequencing. Genomic DNA extraction from the blood cell samples was performed with the Qiagen DNeasy Blood Extraction Kit.

The method was the immunoSEQ multiplex PCR assay. For the multiplex PCR, a mixture combining 60 forward primers for TCR Vbeta segments and 13 reverse primers for TCR Jbeta segments was used. Amplification of the CDR3 region of rearranged TCR beta genes was performed with a multiplex PCR assay on genomic DNA. On the Illumina HiSeq System, the amplified TCR beta libraries were sequenced as 87-base-pair reads. The authors' analysis ran thus. Across the 600 to 700 repertoires, a later analysis counted approximately 83 million unique TCR beta chains, approximately 10 million of which were shared by at least two donors. A nearest-neighbor algorithm error-corrected the raw reads and collapsed the reads into unique sequences, merging closely related sequences to remove PCR and sequencing errors. Alignment of CDR3 sequences to IMGT reference sequences was used to assign V, D and J gene segments. For a sequence to be retained, at least a six-nucleotide match to both a V gene segment and a J gene segment was required. A rearrangement was called productive if the CDR3 had no stop codons and remained in frame with V and J, and every other rearrangement was called non-productive. Following IMGT convention, CDR3 was defined as the stretch from the second conserved V-encoded cysteine to the conserved J-encoded phenylalanine. Sequences without an unambiguous match to a single V gene segment were excluded from the earlier analysis of several hundred of the donors. An earlier analysis of a few hundred of the donors classified V segments as functional when productive rearrangements were above 56.7% and as segregating when the standard deviation between donors was above 5%. A statistical classification framework was built for diagnosing cytomegalovirus status from the catalog of TCR beta chain sequences. In a later analysis, TCR nucleotide sequences were compared against IMGT/GENE-DB human TR gene sequences so that V and J genes could be assigned. Using the TCRdist pipeline, a later analysis assigned CDR3 sequences along with most-parsimonious VDJ recombination scenarios. A later analysis defined each TCR beta chain by its CDR3 amino acid sequence plus V-gene family, and excluded reads lacking a unique V-gene family. As a way to deal with suspected cross-contamination and a sequencing artifact, a later analysis dropped more than 500 nucleotide sequences that were highly shared and had low generation probability. In a later analysis, a clonal expansion index for each public chain was calculated from normalized within-repertoire ranks of inferred template counts. Generation probabilities in a later analysis came from a VDJ recombination model fitted to out-of-frame rearrangements, and those results were checked against IGoR. In a later analysis, TCR-TCR, TCR-HLA and TCR-CMV co-occurrence was scored with hypergeometric tests, and a repertoire-size bias correction was applied to TCR pairs. False discovery rates were estimated in a later analysis by permuting HLA or CMV assignments 20 times. In a later analysis, co-occurring TCRs were grouped using DBSCAN, and TCRdist sequence similarity was added for clustering within HLA-allele-positive subsets. Co-occurrence clustering excluded repertoires with fewer than 30,000 or more than 120,000 public chains, plus five with anomalous nucleotide sharing. This is the immuneACCESS table as TCRdb keeps it, with only in-frame sequences that have V and J called. A part of the clones is gone; compared with another copy, unresolved V genes explain less than half, and the rest is unexplained. V and J calls and clone size are given by that table; D and trimming were obtained from the DNA. Present in this sample are some 130,000 clones, 80% of which were seen just once. The ten largest clones add up to 1% of the sample.

These data come from a study of cytomegalovirus exposure and HLA in healthy donors (dated by TCRdb to 2015 to 2018). About the full investigation: In an earlier analysis of roughly 500 of the donors, around 300 Gb of sequence data and 117 million unique TCR beta sequences from about 190 million T cells were reported. An early release covering roughly 640 HLA-typed donors comprised around 300 gigabases of sequencing data and 85 million to 100 million unique TCR sequences. Among the roughly 400 genotyped donors, approximately 81% belonged to the genetic ancestry cluster associated with self-reported Caucasian donors. The aim of the study was to test whether cataloging public T cell receptors could identify signatures of past pathogen exposure. The study profiled the T cell repertoires of 500 to 800 subjects by immunosequencing and related them to cytomegalovirus serostatus. In addition to the first cohort of 500 to 850 subjects, a separate validation cohort of around 110 different subjects was used. To predict cytomegalovirus infection status, the study combined high-throughput TCR immunosequencing, statistical association of individual TCRs with disease status, and machine learning. A later analysis re-examined previously published TCR beta repertoires from around 670 donors and added high-resolution HLA genotyping to investigate patterns of TCR occurrence. In the later analysis, no new phenotypic data were used to find candidate immune exposures; instead, reliance was placed on TCR beta sequences and their occurrence across donors. To decide whether each TCR beta V gene segment behaved as functional or pseudogenic, an earlier analysis of approximately 590 of the donors relied on high-throughput TCR beta sequencing. Donor age, sex, ethnicity and CMV serostatus were collected together with the repertoire data. Genome-wide SNP genotypes for about three fifths of the roughly 670 donors were used in a later genetic analysis, which treated that subset as a discovery cohort. Every discovery cohort repertoire had been produced on one sequencing platform. HLA typing included class I and class II loci at four-digit resolution. The number of donors typed differed by locus, with roughly 629-640 for A, B, C, DRB1 and DQB1, about 500 for DQA1, approximately 580 for DPA1, and 450 to 480 for DPB1. Several DR-DQ haplotypes were treated as single units for association and clustering because of strong linkage in the cohort. Among about 370 genotyped donors of the cohort, an average of around 250,000 unique TCR beta nucleotide sequences was sequenced per donor, of which about 18% were non-productive. Here is what the overall study found, with its caveats: In a later analysis, around 17,000 TCR beta sequences were associated with specific HLA alleles at a false discovery rate of 0.05. Most TCR sequences were observed very rarely across donors, whereas some public TCRs were present in many individuals. A total of roughly 160 TCR beta chains were listed by the study as associated with cytomegalovirus. The authors suggested that the approach could potentially be generalized to other disease states and immunological phenotypes. A later analysis found that most CMV-associated TCR beta chains appeared HLA-restricted, with HLA associations seemingly driven largely by CMV exposure. A further reported finding was that TCR beta sequences accurately predicted the HLA-A and HLA-B alleles for most subjects in the first cohort. V-gene and J-gene trimming of TCR beta chains was associated with a missense DCLRE1C variant in a later genetic analysis, and the association was replicated in an independent cohort. Compared with equally common non-associated chains, HLA-associated TCR beta chains in a later analysis were more clonally expanded and had lower generation probabilities. In a later analysis, several top co-occurrence clusters were reported to appear linked to parvovirus B19, influenza, CMV and Epstein-Barr virus. The 87-base-pair reads could not distinguish some IMGT-functional V segments, including TRBV6-2 and TRBV6-3, so those segments were excluded. Strong co-occurrence of HLA alleles, especially DR and DQ, made assigning TCR associations to individual alleles difficult. A few of the identified cytomegalovirus-associated TCR beta chains were confirmed in vitro to be specific for cytomegalovirus antigens. Because HLA typing was unavailable for some donors at each locus, only the typed subset was used in association tests. A later genetic analysis reported fewer N-insertions in productive TCRs among donors in an Asian-associated ancestry cluster than the roughly 620-donor mean. The sequencing pipeline was judged likely to have produced a cluster of highly shared sequence variants as a technical artifact. Correlated functional status among segregating V segments might reflect linkage disequilibrium, but an unknown experimental factor could not be ruled out. This cohort had only TCR beta chains sequenced, and the lack of alpha or paired-chain data limited which features could be detected. According to a later analysis, TCR association rates differed among HLA loci, with DRB1 alleles showing the most associated TCRs and HLA-C alleles showing the fewest. In an earlier analysis of a few hundred of the donors, most TCR beta V segments were observed in productive rearrangements about 87% or about 30% of the time, broadly matching IMGT annotations. In both the original and validation cohorts, the classifier was reported to diagnose cytomegalovirus status with high specificity and sensitivity. Immune exposure information for the cohort was limited to CMV serostatus. Because counts were too low, seventeen rarely observed V segments, including chromosome 9 orphons, were excluded from the earlier analysis of 587 of the donors. Roughly uniform sequencing depth across donors was assumed in presence/absence analyses, although this assumption may not hold.

Sequences were obtained from PBMCs. The chain employs TRBV28 and TRBJ2-1; TRBD2 might be the D gene, on 5 matching bases. The TCR comes from a man aged 40-50 years in good health and CMV-seronegative. CDR3 sequence: CASRKLVGDSYNEQFF. Read as DNA, the sequence is TGTGCCAGCAGAAAACTCGTGGGAGACTCCTACAATGAGCAGTTCTTC. Joined to the reference TRBV28 and TRBJ2-1 proteins, this CDR3 gives the full variable domain: DVKVTQSSRYLVKRTGEKVFLECVQDMDHENMFWYRQDPGLGLRLIYFSYDVKMKEKGDIPEGYSVSREKKERFSLILESASTNQTSMYLCASRKLVGDSYNEQFFGPGTRLTVL.